This T cell receptor (beta chain) was sequenced in a study of CD8 T cells in ankylosing spondylitis. Study-level findings and limits: Clones tied to disease were said to be significantly enriched in matched ankylosing spondylitis synovial fluid. In the blood and synovial fluid of reactive arthritis, some motif variants had been previously reported.

Losses at the gene ends were 7 bases for V and 7 bases for J; bases not matched to a gene: 7. This CDR3 comprises 14 residues. Germline V gives CDR1 SNHLY, CDR2 FYNNEI. As regards this clonotype: Its specificity is unknown.

TCRdb passed the 5' RACE reads through MiXCR, listing each CDR3 protein once. The profile covers 150,000 to 200,000 distinct CDR3 sequences, with over 10% appearing a single time and approximately 15% taken by the ten largest. The chain joins TRBV2 to TRBJ2-2; 9 bases align to TRBD2. This receptor was identified in a male donor with ankylosing spondylitis or in good health (not recorded which). Sequencing used blood, either unsorted or a sorted T cell fraction (not recorded which). CDR3 residues: CASILGLANGELFF. The CDR3 nucleotides are TGTGCCAGCATACTGGGACTAGCAAACGGGGAGCTGTTTTTT.